This TCR beta chain stems from a study of blood T cell repertoires in COVID-19. Looking at the study overall: From T cells, B-cell-depleted T cells, or PBMCs came the material, which was cDNA or gDNA.

Using immunoSEQ multiplex PCR, the repertoire was profiled, and TCRdb retains in-frame clones only, with some absent. The sample yields about 200,000 clones, 80% seen once. The CDR3 totals 14 residues. Germline V gives CDR1 SGHDT, CDR2 YYEEEE. The V end was cut by 4 bases, the J end by 1 base, with 11 bases between. This chain connects TRBV5-6 to TRBJ1-2; D possibly corresponds to TRBD1 (6 bases). The sequenced sample consisted of peripheral blood. The sequence was obtained from a woman in her 70s with acute or convalescent COVID-19. The CDR3 bases are TGTGCCAGCAGCACCCAACAGGGTAACTATGGCTACACCTTC. It translates to CASSTQQGNYGYTF.